The clone carrying this TCR beta chain showed up many times. Its antigen is not identified. Unique molecular identifiers were used in preparing the TCRbeta library. One entry per CDR3 protein results from TCRdb running MiXCR on the PCR reads. This repertoire shows 250,000 to 300,000 distinct CDR3 sequences, 9.5% to 13% found once; its top ten account for about 8%. The source of the sample is a study of T-cell reconstitution after alpha-beta-depleted transplantation in children. Regarding the study as a whole: For some patients, TCRbeta diversity was high at day 60 because of recipient T cells and thymic progenitors that survived.

The germline V gene encodes CDR1 DFQATT and CDR2 SNEGSKA (reference sequence). The CDR3 covers 15 residues. The V gene end was trimmed by 3 bases and the J gene end by 8 bases; junction bases not matched to a gene: 12. Sequenced here: PBMCs, sampled before TCRalphabeta/CD19-depleted stem cell transplant. The sequence derives from a boy under two years old with acute myeloid leukemia, due to receive a stem cell transplant. The chain couples TRBV20-1 to TRBJ2-1; 8 bases match TRBD2. DNA for the CDR3: TGCAGTGCTAGGGAGACTAGCGTTCCCGAACATGAGCAGTTCTTC. This codes for CSARETSVPEHEQFF.